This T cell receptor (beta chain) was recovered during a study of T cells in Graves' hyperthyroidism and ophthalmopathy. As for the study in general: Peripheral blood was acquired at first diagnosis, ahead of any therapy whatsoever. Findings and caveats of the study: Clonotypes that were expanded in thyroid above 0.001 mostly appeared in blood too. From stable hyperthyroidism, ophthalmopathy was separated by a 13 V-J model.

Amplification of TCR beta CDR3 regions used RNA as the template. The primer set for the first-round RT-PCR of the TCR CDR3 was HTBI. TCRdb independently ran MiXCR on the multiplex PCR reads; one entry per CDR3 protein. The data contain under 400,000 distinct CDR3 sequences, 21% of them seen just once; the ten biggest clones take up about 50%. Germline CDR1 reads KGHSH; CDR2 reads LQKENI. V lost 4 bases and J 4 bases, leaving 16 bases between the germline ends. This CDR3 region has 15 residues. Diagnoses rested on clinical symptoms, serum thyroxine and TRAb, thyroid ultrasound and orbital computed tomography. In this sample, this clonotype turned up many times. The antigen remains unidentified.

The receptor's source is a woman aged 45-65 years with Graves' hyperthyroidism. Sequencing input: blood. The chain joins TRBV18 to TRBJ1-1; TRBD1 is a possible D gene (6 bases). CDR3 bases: TGTGCCAGCTCACTACAGGGTGGAGGGTTCACTGAAGCTTTCTTT. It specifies CASSLQGGGFTEAFF.